The rows below give T cell receptor beta chains drawn from one sample of a study of T cell repertoires in cytomegalovirus infection. TCRdb re-called the reads through MiXCR, storing one row per CDR3 protein. The data show roughly 80,000 distinct CDR3 sequences, with under 30% seen just once and roughly 50% held by the top ten. These receptors' targets are unknown. This specimen was CD8+ T cells from cultured PBMCs, taken from culture after CMV antigen stimulation. All receptors derive from a human donor in good health (CMV status not recorded). Some clones in this sample may be carry-over from other donors' samples. Both conserved end residues are part of each CDR3. The D gene is left open where the match is weak. Clone size is not always given. Where it is, it says once, few, many or a class for expanded clones.

V gene: TRBV27; clone size: .; J gene: TRBJ2-3; D gene: TRBD2; CDR3 protein: CASSPGGGADTQYF; CDR3 DNA: TGTGCCAGCAGTCCGGGCGGGGGGGCAGATACGCAGTATTTT
V gene: TRBV12-3/TRBV12-4; clone size: many; J gene: TRBJ2-1; D gene: TRBD2; CDR3 protein: CASSQPPGLADNEQFF; CDR3 DNA: TGTGCCAGCAGCCAACCCCCGGGACTAGCAGACAATGAGCAGTTCTTC
V gene: TRBV29-1; clone size: few; J gene: TRBJ2-1; D gene: .; CDR3 protein: CSVERAGQFF; CDR3 DNA: TGCAGCGTTGAAAGGGCGGGGCAGTTCTTC
V gene: TRBV19; clone size: few; J gene: TRBJ2-4; D gene: TRBD1; CDR3 protein: CASTPIAGQEKNIQYF; CDR3 DNA: TGTGCCAGTACTCCAATCGCGGGACAGGAGAAAAACATTCAGTACTTC
V gene: TRBV12-3/TRBV12-4; clone size: many; J gene: TRBJ2-7; D gene: .; CDR3 protein: CASSPSHVRAGEQYF; CDR3 DNA: TGTGCCAGCAGCCCGAGTCATGTAAGGGCCGGGGAGCAGTACTTC
V gene: TRBV4-3; clone size: .; J gene: TRBJ2-3; D gene: .; CDR3 protein: CASSQESQPGDTQYF; CDR3 DNA: TGCGCCAGCAGCCAAGAAAGCCAACCCGGAGATACGCAGTATTTT
V gene: TRBV14; clone size: .; J gene: TRBJ1-4; D gene: .; CDR3 protein: CASSLYRATNEKLFF; CDR3 DNA: TGTGCCAGCAGCCTCTACAGGGCCACTAATGAAAAACTGTTTTTT
V gene: TRBV9; clone size: .; J gene: TRBJ2-1; D gene: .; CDR3 protein: CASSVADPYNEQFF; CDR3 DNA: TGTGCCAGCAGCGTAGCGGACCCCTACAATGAGCAGTTCTTC
V gene: TRBV13; clone size: few; J gene: TRBJ1-1; D gene: .; CDR3 protein: CASRIKGPEAFF; CDR3 DNA: TGTGCCAGCAGGATAAAGGGCCCTGAAGCTTTCTTT
V gene: TRBV5-1; clone size: .; J gene: TRBJ2-7; D gene: TRBD1; CDR3 protein: CATAPRQGSYEQYF; CDR3 DNA: TGCGCCACCGCCCCCCGACAGGGATCCTACGAGCAGTACTTC
V gene: TRBV18; clone size: .; J gene: TRBJ2-1; D gene: .; CDR3 protein: CASSPRAKDNEQFF; CDR3 DNA: TGTGCCAGCTCACCAAGGGCAAAGGATAATGAGCAGTTCTTC
V gene: TRBV27; clone size: few; J gene: TRBJ2-7; D gene: TRBD1; CDR3 protein: CASSLPPGQGSPYEQYF; CDR3 DNA: TGTGCCAGCAGTCTTCCCCCGGGACAGGGGTCCCCCTACGAGCAGTACTTC
V gene: TRBV11-1; clone size: many; J gene: TRBJ2-5; D gene: TRBD2; CDR3 protein: CASRRGTSGGETQYF; CDR3 DNA: TGTGCCAGCAGACGAGGGACTAGCGGCGGCGAGACCCAGTACTTC
V gene: TRBV5-6; clone size: many; J gene: TRBJ1-2; D gene: TRBD1; CDR3 protein: CASSPELVNPGQVYGYTF; CDR3 DNA: TGTGCCAGCAGCCCGGAACTGGTAAACCCGGGACAGGTCTATGGCTACACCTTC
V gene: TRBV7-9; clone size: few; J gene: TRBJ2-1; D gene: .; CDR3 protein: CASSLADYRGGEQFF; CDR3 DNA: TGTGCCAGCAGCTTAGCGGACTATCGAGGCGGTGAGCAGTTCTTC
V gene: TRBV23-1; clone size: .; J gene: TRBJ1-5; D gene: .; CDR3 protein: CASPGGWGSQPQHF; CDR3 DNA: TGCGCCAGCCCCGGAGGGTGGGGGAGTCAGCCCCAGCATTTT
V gene: TRBV12-5; clone size: many; J gene: TRBJ1-5; D gene: .; CDR3 protein: CASELRDTSNQPQHF; CDR3 DNA: TGTGCTAGTGAATTACGAGACACCAGCAATCAGCCCCAGCATTTT
V gene: TRBV7-6; clone size: .; J gene: TRBJ1-1; D gene: TRBD1; CDR3 protein: CASSPSRDRGKGTEAFF; CDR3 DNA: TGTGCCAGCAGCCCGTCCCGGGACAGGGGAAAGGGAACTGAAGCTTTCTTT
V gene: TRBV6-1; clone size: few; J gene: TRBJ1-2; D gene: .; CDR3 protein: CASTERGASYGYTF; CDR3 DNA: TGTGCCAGCACCGAGAGGGGAGCAAGCTATGGCTACACCTTC
V gene: TRBV6-2/TRBV6-3; clone size: many; J gene: TRBJ2-1; D gene: .; CDR3 protein: CASSPSGNEQFF; CDR3 DNA: TGTGCCAGCAGTCCTTCGGGCAATGAGCAGTTCTTC
V gene: TRBV4-1; clone size: few; J gene: TRBJ2-2; D gene: .; CDR3 protein: CASSHTVNTGELFF; CDR3 DNA: TGCGCCAGCAGCCACACAGTAAACACCGGGGAGCTGTTTTTT
V gene: TRBV18; clone size: .; J gene: TRBJ1-5; D gene: .; CDR3 protein: CASSPAGDQPQHF; CDR3 DNA: TGTGCCAGCTCACCGGCAGGGGATCAGCCCCAGCATTTT
V gene: TRBV7-9; clone size: many; J gene: TRBJ1-4; D gene: .; CDR3 protein: CASSPRTDTGVFF; CDR3 DNA: TGTGCCAGCAGCCCACGGACAGACACAGGAGTGTTTTTT
V gene: TRBV28; clone size: .; J gene: TRBJ2-7; D gene: .; CDR3 protein: CASSLTGKTYEQYF; CDR3 DNA: TGTGCCAGCAGTTTAACAGGGAAGACCTACGAGCAGTACTTC
V gene: TRBV18; clone size: .; J gene: TRBJ2-2; D gene: .; CDR3 protein: CASSPQLGDKRWAGELFF; CDR3 DNA: TGTGCCAGCTCGCCCCAACTGGGGGACAAGCGATGGGCCGGGGAGCTGTTTTTT
V gene: TRBV4-1; clone size: .; J gene: TRBJ1-4; D gene: TRBD1; CDR3 protein: CASSQNPGQGGIATNEKLFF; CDR3 DNA: TGCGCCAGCAGCCAAAACCCGGGACAGGGCGGAATAGCAACTAATGAAAAACTGTTTTTT
V gene: TRBV4-3; clone size: few; J gene: TRBJ2-1; D gene: TRBD2; CDR3 protein: CASSQGLAGGVNEQFF; CDR3 DNA: TGCGCCAGCAGCCAGGGACTAGCGGGAGGGGTCAATGAGCAGTTCTTC
V gene: TRBV4-2; clone size: .; J gene: TRBJ2-7; D gene: TRBD1; CDR3 protein: CASSQEEGAAYEQYF; CDR3 DNA: TGTGCCAGCAGCCAAGAAGAGGGGGCGGCCTACGAGCAGTACTTC
V gene: TRBV29-1; clone size: many; J gene: TRBJ1-1; D gene: .; CDR3 protein: CSVQPRGGRTEAFF; CDR3 DNA: TGCAGCGTCCAACCCAGGGGAGGCCGCACTGAAGCTTTCTTT
V gene: TRBV27; clone size: few; J gene: TRBJ2-1; D gene: TRBD2; CDR3 protein: CASSLSTSVYNEQFF; CDR3 DNA: TGTGCCAGCAGTTTATCAACTAGCGTCTACAATGAGCAGTTCTTC
V gene: TRBV4-1; clone size: .; J gene: TRBJ1-2; D gene: .; CDR3 protein: CASSQESGGPYGYTF; CDR3 DNA: TGCGCCAGCAGCCAAGAGTCGGGGGGCCCTTATGGCTACACCTTC
V gene: TRBV4-3; clone size: .; J gene: TRBJ2-1; D gene: .; CDR3 protein: CASSQDFGTSYNEQFF; CDR3 DNA: TGCGCCAGCAGCCAAGACTTCGGAACCTCCTACAATGAGCAGTTCTTC
V gene: TRBV6-2/TRBV6-3; clone size: many; J gene: TRBJ1-1; D gene: TRBD1; CDR3 protein: CASISFPGTGRTEAFF; CDR3 DNA: TGTGCCAGCATTTCGTTTCCCGGGACAGGGAGGACTGAAGCTTTCTTT
V gene: TRBV19; clone size: .; J gene: TRBJ2-2; D gene: .; CDR3 protein: CASSTYWAGLPRDLNTGELFF; CDR3 DNA: TGTGCCAGTAGTACTTACTGGGCGGGACTCCCACGAGACTTAAACACCGGGGAGCTGTTTTTT
V gene: TRBV4-1; clone size: few; J gene: TRBJ2-3; D gene: .; CDR3 protein: CASSQNQRTVSTDTQYF; CDR3 DNA: TGCGCCAGCAGCCAAAACCAAAGGACCGTTAGCACAGATACGCAGTATTTT
V gene: TRBV27; clone size: .; J gene: TRBJ2-7; D gene: TRBD1; CDR3 protein: CASSFRTGPYEQYF; CDR3 DNA: TGTGCCAGCAGTTTCCGGACAGGGCCCTACGAGCAGTACTTC